Presented here are 23 T cell receptor beta chains from one specimen sequenced in a study of shared clonotypes between healthy human individuals. The repertoire was sequenced with immunoSEQ multiplex PCR; TCRdb's copy has only in-frame clones and lacks some. The table records a few million clones, just over 90% of them present only once. Material for sequencing was naive CD4+ T cells from PBMCs. Subset noted: CD45RA+ positively selected. These receptors all stem from a man between 18 and 35 years old in good health. Some clones in this sample may be carry-over from other donors' samples.

This rearrangement joins TRBV5-1 to TRBJ2-7; possibly TRBD1 or TRBD2 for D (5 bases each). This CDR3 is built from 15 residues. Deletions cut 0 bases from V and 5 bases from J, with 15 bases between. Germline V gene sequence: CDR1 SGHRS, CDR2 YFSETQ. The CDR3 DNA is TGCGCCAGCAGCTTGGCTTCTCGGGGCTTCGACGAGCAGTACTTC. It codes for CASSLASRGFDEQYF.

This clone was counted between two and nine times. This same CDR3 is encoded by further DNA sequences in the sample. The chain combines TRBV18 with TRBJ1-1, with no clear D. Trimming stripped 0 bases from V and 0 bases from J, with 8 bases between. The CDR3 runs to 15 residues. CDR1 is KGHSH and CDR2 is LQKENI in the germline V gene. This CDR3 is CASSPPAGLNTEAFF. The CDR3 DNA reads TGTGCCAGCTCACCACCGGCGGGGTTGAACACTGAAGCTTTCTTT.

The chain is built from TRBV6-5 and TRBJ1-1; D remains ambiguous. V was shortened by 5 bases and J by 8 bases, with 15 bases between the two germline ends. The CDR3 length is 13 residues. The germline CDR1 and CDR2 sequences are MNHEY and SVGAGI. The CDR3 here is CASSVGWWSEAFF. DNA for the CDR3: TGTGCCAGCAGTGTAGGGTGGTGGTCCGAAGCTTTCTTT.

The sample holds a few counts of this clone. The rearrangement uses TRBV7-3 and TRBJ1-1; D gene unclear. V lost 2 bases, J lost 4 bases, and 11 bases lay in between. CDR1 is SGHTA and CDR2 is FQGTGA in the germline V gene. The length of the CDR3 is 14 residues. CDR3 in amino acids: CASSLGFSTTEAFF. The CDR3 DNA reads TGTGCCAGCAGCTTAGGTTTCTCGACCACTGAAGCTTTCTTT.

In regard to this clone: One junction end disagrees with the germline gene, perhaps due to a read error. The chain recombines TRBV5-1 with TRBJ2-2, with 14 bases fitting TRBD2. Germline CDR1 SGHRS, CDR2 YFSETQ. The CDR3 is 18 amino acids. Here the CDR3 DNA reads TGCGCCAGCCGCTTCCGACTAGCGGGAGGGAAAAACACCGGGGAGCTGTTTTTT. Protein product: CASRFRLAGGKNTGELFF.

The V call is TRBV19, the J call TRBJ2-7; D uncertain. V gave up 3 bases and J gave up 3 bases, with 15 bases separating them. Germline-derived CDR1 and CDR2 are LNHDA and SQIVND (reference sequence). The CDR3 loop spans 15 amino acids. This chain's CDR3 is CASSIRTQGLYEQYF. The CDR3 bases are TGTGCCAGTAGTATCCGGACGCAAGGTCTCTACGAGCAGTACTTC.

Here the CDR3 DNA reads TGTGCCAGCAGCGTAGAGACAGGGGTCCAGTACTTC. Its translation is CASSVETGVQYF. The chain uses TRBV9 and TRBJ2-5, with 8 bases aligning to TRBD1. Germline CDR1 reads SGDLS; CDR2 reads YYNGEE. The junction had 2 bases not matched to a gene; V was cut back by 0 bases and J by 10 bases. The CDR3 consists of 12 residues.

This clone showed up just once. The chain uses TRBV5-1 and TRBJ2-7, with 8 bases aligning to TRBD2. The CDR3 consists of 16 residues. Germline CDR1 SGHRS, CDR2 YFSETQ. Germline trimming cut 0 bases from V and 2 bases from J; bases unmatched to any gene: 7. CDR3 sequence (DNA): TGCGCCAGCAGCTTGGGGGGTAGCGGGAACCCCTACGAGCAGTACTTC. Its protein product is CASSLGGSGNPYEQYF.

DNA for the CDR3: TGTGCCAGCAGCTTTCGGGACTCCTACTACGAGCAGTACTTC. Protein sequence: CASSFRDSYYEQYF. This chain links TRBV4-2 with TRBJ2-7; TRBD2 is a possible D gene (6 bases). Germline lookup yields CDR1 LGHNA and CDR2 YNFKEQ. Trimming stripped 5 bases from V and 3 bases from J, with 14 bases between. This CDR3 is 14 amino acids long.

As for this clone: Additional DNA sequences in this sample encode the identical CDR3. This sequence joins TRBV18 and TRBJ2-3, with 7 positions matching TRBD1. The CDR3 consists of 15 residues. J was trimmed by 1 base and V by 2 bases; bases with no gene match: 3. Germline CDR1 is KGHSH and CDR2 is LQKENI. CDR3 loop: CASSPLGQGTDTQYF. CDR3 nucleotides: TGTGCCAGCTCACCATTAGGACAGGGCACAGATACGCAGTATTTT.

The chain couples TRBV5-4 to TRBJ2-5; D is possibly TRBD2 (5 bases). With 1 base removed from V and 2 bases from J, the gap between germline ends came to 6 bases. The germline V gene encodes CDR1 SGHNT and CDR2 YYREEE (reference sequence). This CDR3 has 13 amino acids. CDR3 in amino acids: CASSLRRQETQYF. In DNA, the CDR3 is TGTGCCAGCAGCTTGCGGAGGCAAGAGACCCAGTACTTC.

The rearrangement uses TRBV28 and TRBJ2-2; the D gene is possibly TRBD2 (6 bases). Trimming shortened V by 5 bases and J by 3 bases, and 13 bases separated the two germline ends. The germline gives CDR1 MDHEN, CDR2 SYDVKM. There are 15 residues in the CDR3. This CDR3 is CASSISGRHTGELFF. For the CDR3, the DNA is TGTGCCAGCAGTATAAGCGGGCGACACACCGGGGAGCTGTTTTTT.

The rearrangement joins TRBV28 to TRBJ1-5; D might be TRBD1 (5 bases). The CDR3 length is 15 residues. V shed 7 bases and J shed 4 bases, with 17 bases lying between them. The germline V gene has CDR1 MDHEN and CDR2 SYDVKM. The CDR3 DNA follows: TGTGCCAGCATATTTGGGCAGGGTAGGAATCAGCCCCAGCATTTT. Its translation: CASIFGQGRNQPQHF.

The CDR3 DNA reads TGTGCCAGCAGCTTGGCCGGGAGGGGAGGGCAGCCCCAGCATTTT. Its protein is CASSLAGRGGQPQHF. This chain connects TRBV13 to TRBJ1-5; perhaps TRBD1 as D (5 bases). The germline CDR1 and CDR2 sequences are PRHDT and FYEKMQ (reference sequence). The CDR3 has 15 amino acids. The germline V and J ends were trimmed by 3 bases and 7 bases, with 16 bases remaining between them. Using reference TRBV13 and TRBJ1-5 for the parts outside the CDR3, the full variable domain is AAGVIQSPRHLIKEKRETATLKCYPIPRHDTVYWYQQGPGQDPQFLISFYEKMQSDKGSIPDRFSAQQFSDYHSELNMSSLELGDSALYFCASSLAGRGGQPQHFGDGTRLSIL.

Points on this clone: The identical CDR3 is also encoded by other nucleotide sequences in the sample. The gene calls are TRBV18 and TRBJ1-5, with D hard to call. This CDR3 has 13 amino acids. From germline, CDR1 is KGHSH and CDR2 LQKENI. Trimming took off 2 bases at V and 3 bases at J, with 5 bases between the two ends. The DNA for the CDR3 is TGTGCCAGCTCACCATCCACCAATCAGCCCCAGCATTTT. It encodes CASSPSTNQPQHF.

This clone is a singleton in its sample. The chain recombines TRBV7-6 with TRBJ2-7; 7 bases align to TRBD1. Unmatched junction bases numbered 7, after V lost 1 base and J lost 1 base. The germline V gene encodes CDR1 SGHVS and CDR2 FNYEAQ. The CDR3 runs to 16 residues. As DNA, the CDR3 is TGTGCCAGCAGCTTAGAGACAGGGCCTTTGTCCTACGAGCAGTACTTC. Encoded protein: CASSLETGPLSYEQYF.

This chain joins TRBV6-1 and TRBJ1-4; TRBD1 might be the D (5 bases). There are 16 residues in the CDR3. Germline V lookup: CDR1 MNHNS, CDR2 SASEGT. V was clipped by 3 bases and J by 10 bases, with 21 bases between them. DNA of the CDR3: TGTGCCAGCAGTGACCCCCGGGACCTTAAAAGGGGAAAACTGTTTTTT. This translates into CASSDPRDLKRGKLFF.

The CDR3 DNA reads as TGTGCCACCAGCAGAGGCAGCACTACCTACGAGCAGTACTTC. Translating it yields CATSRGSTTYEQYF. This sequence joins TRBV15 and TRBJ2-7, with D unresolved. V lost 1 base to trimming and J lost 2 bases, with 9 bases between them. The CDR3 extends over 14 amino acids. From germline, CDR1 is LNHNV and CDR2 YYDKDF (reference sequence).

The chain links TRBV10-1 to TRBJ2-3; TRBD1 matches 10 bases. Germline lookup yields CDR1 WNHNN and CDR2 SYGVQD (reference sequence). The CDR3 has 14 residues. V dropped 6 bases and J dropped 6; count of bases not matched to a gene: 6. CDR3: CASSRDRGGDTQYF. The CDR3 DNA is TGCGCCAGCAGCCGGGACAGGGGAGGCGATACGCAGTATTTT.

The rearrangement uses TRBV9 and TRBJ2-1; 7 nucleotides agree with TRBD1. Germline V gives CDR1 SGDLS, CDR2 YYNGEE. This CDR3 spans 14 amino acids. V trimming: 3 bases; J trimming: 6 bases; junction bases outside the gene matches: 6. The CDR3 loop reads CASSAEQGSNEQFF. CDR3 DNA sequence: TGTGCCAGCAGCGCAGAACAGGGGAGCAATGAGCAGTTCTTC.

This sequence joins TRBV7-6 and TRBJ2-7, with 9 bases matching TRBD1. V lost 5 bases, J lost 7 bases, and 15 bases stayed unmatched. Germline-derived CDR1 and CDR2 are SGHVS and FNYEAQ. This CDR3 has 16 residues. The CDR3 nucleotides read TGTGCCAGCAGCCCAAGGGCACAGGGGGCAACGGGTGAGCAGTACTTC. Amino acids: CASSPRAQGATGEQYF.

The gene calls are TRBV30 and TRBJ2-7; the D is unclear. CDR1 and CDR2 from the germline V gene are GTSNPN and SVGIG (reference sequence). V was shortened by 4 bases and J by 2 bases, with 9 bases between the two germline ends. This CDR3 contains 12 residues. CDR3 nucleotides: TGTGCCTGGATGCCGGGCCCCTACGAGCAGTACTTC. It is translated as CAWMPGPYEQYF.

This chain uses TRBV28 with TRBJ2-2; no reliable D call. With 8 bases removed from V and 1 base from J, the gap between germline ends came to 5 bases. Germline CDR1 is MDHEN and CDR2 is SYDVKM. The CDR3 totals 12 residues. CDR3 region: CASGRNTGELFF. CDR3 sequence (DNA): TGTGCCAGCGGGCGGAACACCGGGGAGCTGTTTTTT.